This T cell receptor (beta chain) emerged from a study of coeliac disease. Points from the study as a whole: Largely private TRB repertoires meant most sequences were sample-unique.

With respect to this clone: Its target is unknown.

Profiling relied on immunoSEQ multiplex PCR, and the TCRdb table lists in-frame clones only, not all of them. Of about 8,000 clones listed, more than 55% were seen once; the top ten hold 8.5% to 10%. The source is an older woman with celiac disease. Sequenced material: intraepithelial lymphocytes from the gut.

This CDR3 is CASSMFRGDTQYF. The CDR3 coding sequence is TGTGCCAGTAGTATGTTCAGGGGAGATACGCAGTATTTT. The rearrangement uses TRBV19 and TRBJ2-3; TRBD1 is a possible D gene (6 bases). CDR1 is LNHDA, CDR2 SQIVND, per germline (reference sequence). The germline V and J ends were trimmed by 3 bases and 5 bases, with 9 bases remaining between them. CDR3 length: 13 amino acids.